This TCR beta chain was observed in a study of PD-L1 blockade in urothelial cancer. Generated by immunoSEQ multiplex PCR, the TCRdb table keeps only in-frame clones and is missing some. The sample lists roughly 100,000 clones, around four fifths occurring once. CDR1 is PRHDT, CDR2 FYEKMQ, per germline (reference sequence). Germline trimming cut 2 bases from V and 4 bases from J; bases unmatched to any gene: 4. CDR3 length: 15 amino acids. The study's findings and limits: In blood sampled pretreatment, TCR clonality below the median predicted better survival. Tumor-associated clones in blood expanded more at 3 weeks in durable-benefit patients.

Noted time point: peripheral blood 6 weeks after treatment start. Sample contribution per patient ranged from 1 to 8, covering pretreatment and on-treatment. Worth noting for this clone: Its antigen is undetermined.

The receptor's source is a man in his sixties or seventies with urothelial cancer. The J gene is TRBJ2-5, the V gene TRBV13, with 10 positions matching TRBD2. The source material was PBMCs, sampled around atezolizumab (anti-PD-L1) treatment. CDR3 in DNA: TGTGCCAGCAGCTTACAAGCGGGGGGGGGAGAGACCCAGTACTTC. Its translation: CASSLQAGGGETQYF. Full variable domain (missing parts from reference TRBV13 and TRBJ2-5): AAGVIQSPRHLIKEKRETATLKCYPIPRHDTVYWYQQGPGQDPQFLISFYEKMQSDKGSIPDRFSAQQFSDYHSELNMSSLELGDSALYFCASSLQAGGGETQYFGPGTRLLVL.